The rows below give T cell receptor beta chains drawn from one sample of a study of shared clonotypes between healthy human individuals. Assay: immunoSEQ multiplex PCR; the TCRdb copy retains only in-frame clones and omits some. The table includes 2 million to 2.5 million clones, roughly 92% detected once. Sequenced input: naive CD4+ T cells from PBMCs. The receptors derive from a man younger than 35 in good health. Some clones in this sample may be carry-over from other donors' samples. Both conserved end residues are part of each CDR3. D genes are given only for firm matches. A row's size may be missing; if present it is once, few, many or a size class.

clone size | D gene | J gene | V gene | CDR3 DNA | CDR3 protein
. | TRBD1 | TRBJ2-2 | TRBV28 | TGTGCCAGCAGAAGGGGGCCGGGGACCGGGGAGCTGTTTTTT | CASRRGPGTGELFF
. | TRBD2 | TRBJ2-1 | TRBV5-1 | TGCGCCAGCAGCTTATCAGCGGGAGGGCCGTATGAGCAGTTCTTC | CASSLSAGGPYEQFF
. | . | TRBJ2-1 | TRBV2 | TGTGCCAGCAGTGTTAGAGGGGCCTCCTACAATGAGCAGTTCTTC | CASSVRGASYNEQFF
. | TRBD1 | TRBJ2-3 | TRBV7-3 | TGTGCCAGCAGCTCCCGACAGGGAAGGGCAGATACGCAGTATTTT | CASSSRQGRADTQYF
few | TRBD1 | TRBJ1-1 | TRBV2 | TGTGCCAGCAGCGAGGACAGGGGCACTGAAGCTTTCTTT | CASSEDRGTEAFF
. | . | TRBJ2-7 | TRBV18 | TGTGCCAGCTCACGACCCGGGACGGGGGTAGGCGAGCAGTACTTC | CASSRPGTGVGEQYF
. | . | TRBJ2-3 | TRBV4-2 | TGTGCCAGCAGCCAAGATCAAACGAGAGGGAATACGCAGTATTTT | CASSQDQTRGNTQYF
. | . | TRBJ1-4 | TRBV30 | TGTGCCTGGAGTGTATCTGAGAAATCTAATGAAAAACTGTTTTTT | CAWSVSEKSNEKLFF
. | . | TRBJ2-1 | TRBV18 | TGTGCCAGCTCACCACGGGGGTCCTACAATGAGCAGTTCTTC | CASSPRGSYNEQFF
. | . | TRBJ2-1 | TRBV4-1 | TGCGCCAGCAGCCAAGGGGGCTTCGATGAGCAGTTCTTC | CASSQGGFDEQFF
. | . | TRBJ1-2 | TRBV28 | TGTGCCAGCAGTTCCGGTGGGGAGGGCTATGGCTACACCTTC | CASSSGGEGYGYTF
. | . | TRBJ2-1 | TRBV20-1 | TGCAGTGCTAGGGTCAGAAATGAGCAGTTCTTC | CSARVRNEQFF
. | . | TRBJ2-3 | TRBV28 | TGTGCCAGCCACACCCCGGGAAGCACAGATACGCAGTATTTT | CASHTPGSTDTQYF
. | . | TRBJ2-4 | TRBV2 | TGTGCCAGCAGTGTGGAGACAGGACCCTGGTCCAAAAACATTCAGTACTTC | CASSVETGPWSKNIQYF
. | TRBD2 | TRBJ2-3 | TRBV2 | TGTGCCAGCAGCCCGGGACTAGCGGGAGTGACAGATACGCAGTATTTT | CASSPGLAGVTDTQYF
. | . | TRBJ1-1 | TRBV5-4 | TGTGCCAGCAGCCCCCCTTACGGGCAGCCTGCGAACACTGAAGCTTTCTTT | CASSPPYGQPANTEAFF
. | TRBD2 | TRBJ2-2 | TRBV5-4 | TGTGCCAGCAGCTCGACTAGCGGGAGGGCTCTGGCCACCGGGGAGCTGTTTTTT | CASSSTSGRALATGELFF
. | . | TRBJ2-4 | TRBV29-1 | TGCAGCGTTGTATTGCGGGGAGACATTCAGTACTTC | CSVVLRGDIQYF
. | . | TRBJ2-5 | TRBV28 | TGTGCCAGCAGCAGGGGGGCCTGGGCTAGCGGAAAAGAGACCCAGTACTTC | CASSRGAWASGKETQYF
. | TRBD2 | TRBJ2-1 | TRBV18 | TGTGCCAGCTCACCATATGCTAGCGGATCCTACAATGAGCAGTTCTTC | CASSPYASGSYNEQFF
. | . | TRBJ2-3 | TRBV9 | TGTGCCAGCAGCGTAGGTCGCAGCACAGATACGCAGTATTTT | CASSVGRSTDTQYF
. | . | TRBJ2-1 | TRBV5-1 | TGCGCCAGCAGCTTGCGGGGCGCTGGGGAGCAGTTCTTC | CASSLRGAGEQFF
. | . | TRBJ1-1 | TRBV29-1 | TGCAGCGTTGGAGGGGGGCAACAGGAAGCTTTCTTT | CSVGGGQQEAFF
. | . | TRBJ1-1 | TRBV15 | TGTGCCACCAGCCCCAGGGGATATAGTGAAGCTTTCTTT | CATSPRGYSEAFF